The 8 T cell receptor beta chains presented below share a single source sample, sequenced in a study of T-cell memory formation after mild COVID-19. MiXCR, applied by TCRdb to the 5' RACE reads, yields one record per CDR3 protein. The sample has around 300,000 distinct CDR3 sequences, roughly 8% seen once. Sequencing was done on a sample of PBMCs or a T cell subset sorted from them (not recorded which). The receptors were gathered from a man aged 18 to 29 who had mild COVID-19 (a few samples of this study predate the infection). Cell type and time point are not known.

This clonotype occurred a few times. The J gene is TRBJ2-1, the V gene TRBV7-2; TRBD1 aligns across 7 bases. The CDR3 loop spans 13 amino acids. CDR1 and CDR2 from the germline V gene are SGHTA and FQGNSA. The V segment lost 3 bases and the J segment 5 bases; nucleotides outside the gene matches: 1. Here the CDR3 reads CASSFDRDNEQFF. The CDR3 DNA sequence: TGTGCCAGCAGCTTCGACAGGGACAATGAGCAGTTCTTC.

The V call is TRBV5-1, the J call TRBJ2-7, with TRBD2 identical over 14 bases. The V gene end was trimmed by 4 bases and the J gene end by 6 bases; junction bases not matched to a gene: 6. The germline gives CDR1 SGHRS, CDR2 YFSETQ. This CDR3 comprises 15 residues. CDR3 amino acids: CASSPRTSGGPEQYF. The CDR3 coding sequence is TGCGCCAGCAGCCCCCGGACTAGCGGGGGGCCCGAGCAGTACTTC.

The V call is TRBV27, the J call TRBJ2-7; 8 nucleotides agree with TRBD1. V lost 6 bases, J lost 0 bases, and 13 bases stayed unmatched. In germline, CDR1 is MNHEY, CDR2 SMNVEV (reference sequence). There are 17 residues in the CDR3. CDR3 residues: CASSQAAGQGFSYEQYF. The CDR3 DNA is TGTGCCAGCAGCCAAGCCGCTGGACAGGGATTCTCCTACGAGCAGTACTTC.

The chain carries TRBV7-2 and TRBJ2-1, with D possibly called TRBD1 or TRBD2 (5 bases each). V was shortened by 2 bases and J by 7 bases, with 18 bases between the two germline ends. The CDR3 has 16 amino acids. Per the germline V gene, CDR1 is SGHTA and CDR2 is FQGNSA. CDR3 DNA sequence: TGTGCCAGCAGCTTAACATATTGGGACGAGGTGAATGAGCAGTTCTTC. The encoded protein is CASSLTYWDEVNEQFF.

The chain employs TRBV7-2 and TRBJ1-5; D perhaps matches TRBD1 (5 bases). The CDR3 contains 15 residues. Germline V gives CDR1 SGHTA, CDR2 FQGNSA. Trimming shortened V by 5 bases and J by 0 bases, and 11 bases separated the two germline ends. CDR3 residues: CASSPRGYSNQPQHF. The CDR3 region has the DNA TGTGCCAGCAGCCCAAGGGGTTATAGCAATCAGCCCCAGCATTTT.

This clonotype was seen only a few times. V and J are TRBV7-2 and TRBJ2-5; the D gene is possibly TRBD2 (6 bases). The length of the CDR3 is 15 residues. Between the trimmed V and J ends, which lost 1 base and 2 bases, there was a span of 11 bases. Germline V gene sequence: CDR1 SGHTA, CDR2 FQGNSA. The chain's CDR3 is CASSLGPGGQETQYF. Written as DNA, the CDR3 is TGTGCCAGCAGCTTAGGCCCCGGGGGACAAGAGACCCAGTACTTC.

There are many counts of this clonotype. The CDR3 bases are TGCGCCAGCAGCCAAGGGGATGGCTACACCTTC. Its protein product is CASSQGDGYTF. The V and J genes are TRBV4-1 and TRBJ1-2; D remains ambiguous. In germline, CDR1 is MGHRA, CDR2 YSYEKL. V lost 1 base, J lost 6 bases, and 3 bases lay in between. This CDR3 contains 11 residues.

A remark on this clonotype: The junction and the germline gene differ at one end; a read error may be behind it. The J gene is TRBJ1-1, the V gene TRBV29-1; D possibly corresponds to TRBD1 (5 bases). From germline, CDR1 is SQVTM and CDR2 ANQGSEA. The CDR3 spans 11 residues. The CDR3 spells CSAERGTEAFF. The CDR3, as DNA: TGCAGCGCTGAAAGGGGCACTGAAGCTTTCTTT.